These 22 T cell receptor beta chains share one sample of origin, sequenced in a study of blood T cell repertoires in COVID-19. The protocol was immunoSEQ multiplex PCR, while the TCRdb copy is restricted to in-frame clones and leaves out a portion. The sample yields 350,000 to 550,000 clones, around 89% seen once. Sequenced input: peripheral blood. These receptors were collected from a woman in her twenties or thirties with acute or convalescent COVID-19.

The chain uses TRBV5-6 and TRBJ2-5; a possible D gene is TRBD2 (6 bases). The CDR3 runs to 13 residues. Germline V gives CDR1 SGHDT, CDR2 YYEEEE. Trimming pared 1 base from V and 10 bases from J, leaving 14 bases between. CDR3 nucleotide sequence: TGTGCCAGCAGCTTGACTTTCTGGGAGGACCAGTACTTC. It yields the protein CASSLTFWEDQYF.

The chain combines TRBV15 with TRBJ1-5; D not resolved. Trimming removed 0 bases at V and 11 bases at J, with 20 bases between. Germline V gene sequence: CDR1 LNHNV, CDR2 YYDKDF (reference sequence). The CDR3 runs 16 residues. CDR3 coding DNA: TGTGCCACCAGCAGAGAACGGGTTGCAGCCTCATCGGCCCAGCATTTT. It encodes CATSRERVAASSAQHF.

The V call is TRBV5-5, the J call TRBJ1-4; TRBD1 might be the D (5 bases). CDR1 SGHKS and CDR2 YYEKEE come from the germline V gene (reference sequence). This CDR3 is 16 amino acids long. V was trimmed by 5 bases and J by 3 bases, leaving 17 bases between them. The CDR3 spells CASSGTSPMANEKLFF. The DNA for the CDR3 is TGTGCCAGCAGTGGGACTTCCCCGATGGCTAATGAAAAACTGTTTTTT.

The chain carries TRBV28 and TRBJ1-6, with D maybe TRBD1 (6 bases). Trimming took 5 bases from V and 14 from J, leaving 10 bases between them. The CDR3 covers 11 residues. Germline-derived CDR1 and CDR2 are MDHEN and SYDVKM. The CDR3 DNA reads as TGTGCCAGCAGTCCCAACAGGGCCCTCCACTTT. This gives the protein CASSPNRALHF. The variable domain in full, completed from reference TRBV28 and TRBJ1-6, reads DVKVTQSSRYLVKRTGEKVFLECVQDMDHENMFWYRQDPGLGLRLIYFSYDVKMKEKGDIPEGYSVSREKKERFSLILESASTNQTSMYLCASSPNRALHFGNGTRLTVT.

As DNA, the CDR3 is TGTGCCACAGGGGGGTATTACAATGAGCAGTTCTTC. Translating gives CATGGYYNEQFF. The chain joins TRBV10-3 to TRBJ2-1; D perhaps matches TRBD1 (7 bases). In germline, CDR1 is ENHRY, CDR2 SYGVKD. V was clipped by 10 bases and J by 4 bases, with 11 bases between them. There are 12 residues in the CDR3.

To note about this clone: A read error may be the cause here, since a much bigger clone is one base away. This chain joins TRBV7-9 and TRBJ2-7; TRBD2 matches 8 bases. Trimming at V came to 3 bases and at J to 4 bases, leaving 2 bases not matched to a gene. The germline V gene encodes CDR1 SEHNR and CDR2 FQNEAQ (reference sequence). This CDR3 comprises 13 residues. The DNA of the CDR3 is TGTGCCAGCAGCTTGGGCGGGGGGTACGAGCAGTACTTC. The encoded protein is CASSLGGGYEQYF. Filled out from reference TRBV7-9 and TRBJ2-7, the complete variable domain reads DTGVSQNPRHKITKRGQNVTFRCDPISEHNRLYWYRQTLGQGPEFLTYFQNEAQLEKSRLLSDRFSAERPKGSFSTLEIQRTEQGDSAMYLCASSLGGGYEQYFGPGTRLTVT.

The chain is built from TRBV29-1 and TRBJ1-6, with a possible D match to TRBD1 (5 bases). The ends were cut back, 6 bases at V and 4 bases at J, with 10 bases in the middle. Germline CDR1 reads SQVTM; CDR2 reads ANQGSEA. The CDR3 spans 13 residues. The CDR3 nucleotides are TGCAGCGTAACCCAGGGATATAATTCACCCCTCCACTTT. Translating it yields CSVTQGYNSPLHF.

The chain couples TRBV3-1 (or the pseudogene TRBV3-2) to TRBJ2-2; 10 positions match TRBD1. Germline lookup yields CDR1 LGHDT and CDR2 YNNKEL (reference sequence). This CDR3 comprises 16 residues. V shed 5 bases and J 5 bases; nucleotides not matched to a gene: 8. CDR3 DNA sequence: TGTGCCAGCAGCTCTGGGGGACAGGGGCCAACCGGGGAGCTGTTTTTT. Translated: CASSSGGQGPTGELFF.

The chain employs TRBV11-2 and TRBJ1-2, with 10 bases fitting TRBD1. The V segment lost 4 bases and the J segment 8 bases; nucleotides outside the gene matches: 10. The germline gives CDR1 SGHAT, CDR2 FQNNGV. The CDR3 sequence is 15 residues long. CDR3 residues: CASSSRPRQGAGYTF. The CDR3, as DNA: TGTGCCAGCAGCTCTAGGCCACGACAGGGGGCAGGCTACACCTTC.

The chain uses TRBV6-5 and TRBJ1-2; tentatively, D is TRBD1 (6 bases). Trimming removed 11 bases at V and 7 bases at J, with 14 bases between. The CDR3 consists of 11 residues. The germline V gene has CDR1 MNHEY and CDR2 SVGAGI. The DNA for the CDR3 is TGTGCCTCGGGCAGGGGATCTGGCTACACCTTC. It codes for CASGRGSGYTF.

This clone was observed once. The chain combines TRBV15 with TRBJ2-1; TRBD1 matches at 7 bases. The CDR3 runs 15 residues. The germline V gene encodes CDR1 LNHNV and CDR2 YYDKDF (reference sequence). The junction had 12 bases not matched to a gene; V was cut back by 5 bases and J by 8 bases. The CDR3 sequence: CATSSRQGTVDEQFF. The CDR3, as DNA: TGTGCCACCAGCTCCCGACAGGGAACTGTGGATGAGCAGTTCTTC.

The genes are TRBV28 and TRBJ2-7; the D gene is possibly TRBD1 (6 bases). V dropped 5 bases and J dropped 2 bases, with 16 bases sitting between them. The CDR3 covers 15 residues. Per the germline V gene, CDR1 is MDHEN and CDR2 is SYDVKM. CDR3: CASSPDRDVAYEQYF. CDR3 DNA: TGTGCCAGCAGTCCGGACAGAGATGTGGCCTACGAGCAGTACTTC.

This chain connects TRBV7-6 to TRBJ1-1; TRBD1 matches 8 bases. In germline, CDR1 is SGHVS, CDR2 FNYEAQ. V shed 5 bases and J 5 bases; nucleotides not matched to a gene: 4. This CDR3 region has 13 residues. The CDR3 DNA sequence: TGTGCCAGCAGCGCACGGACAGGGACTGAAGCTTTCTTT. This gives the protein CASSARTGTEAFF.

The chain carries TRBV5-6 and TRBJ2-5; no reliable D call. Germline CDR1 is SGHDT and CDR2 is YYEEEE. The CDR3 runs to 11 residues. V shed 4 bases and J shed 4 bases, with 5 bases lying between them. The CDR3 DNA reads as TGTGCCAGCAGCATCTCAGAGACCCAGTACTTC. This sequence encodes CASSISETQYF.

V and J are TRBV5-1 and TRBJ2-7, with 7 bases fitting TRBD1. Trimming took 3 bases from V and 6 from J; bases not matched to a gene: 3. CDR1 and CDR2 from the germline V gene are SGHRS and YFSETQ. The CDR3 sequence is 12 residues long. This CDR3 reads CASSSTGPEQYF. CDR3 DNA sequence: TGCGCCAGCAGCTCGACAGGGCCCGAGCAGTACTTC.

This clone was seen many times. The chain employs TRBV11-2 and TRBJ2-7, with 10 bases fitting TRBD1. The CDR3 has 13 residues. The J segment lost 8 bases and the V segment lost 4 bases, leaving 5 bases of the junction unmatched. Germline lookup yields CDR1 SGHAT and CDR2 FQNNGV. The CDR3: CASSSGQGVKQYF. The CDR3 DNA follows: TGTGCCAGCAGCTCTGGACAGGGGGTTAAGCAGTACTTC.

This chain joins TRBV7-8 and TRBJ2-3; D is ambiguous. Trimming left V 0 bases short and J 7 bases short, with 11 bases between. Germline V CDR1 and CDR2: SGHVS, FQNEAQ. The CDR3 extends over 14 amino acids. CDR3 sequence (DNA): TGTGCCAGCAGCTTAGCGGTTAACAAAAATACGCAGTATTTT. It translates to CASSLAVNKNTQYF.

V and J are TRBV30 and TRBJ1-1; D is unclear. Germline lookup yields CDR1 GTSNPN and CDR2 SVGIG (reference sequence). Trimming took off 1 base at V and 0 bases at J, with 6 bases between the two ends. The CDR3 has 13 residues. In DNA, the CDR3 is TGTGCCTGGAGTGGACATCTGAACACTGAAGCTTTCTTT. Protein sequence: CAWSGHLNTEAFF. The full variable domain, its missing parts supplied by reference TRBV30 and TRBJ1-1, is SQTIHQWPATLVQPVGSPLSLECTVEGTSNPNLYWYRQAAGRGLQLLFYSVGIGQISSEVPQNLSASRPQDRQFILSSKKLLLSDSGFYLCAWSGHLNTEAFFGQGTRLTVV.

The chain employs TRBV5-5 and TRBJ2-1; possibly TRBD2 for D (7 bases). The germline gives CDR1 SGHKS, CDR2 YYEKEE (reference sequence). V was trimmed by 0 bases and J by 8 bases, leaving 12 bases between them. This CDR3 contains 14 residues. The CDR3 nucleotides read TGTGCCAGCAGCTTGGAGGGGGGGAGTGATGAGCAGTTCTTC. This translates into CASSLEGGSDEQFF. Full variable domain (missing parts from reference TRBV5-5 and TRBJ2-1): DAGVTQSPTHLIKTRGQQVTLRCSPISGHKSVSWYQQVLGQGPQFIFQYYEKEERGRGNFPDRFSARQFPNYSSELNVNALLLGDSALYLCASSLEGGSDEQFFGPGTRLTVL.

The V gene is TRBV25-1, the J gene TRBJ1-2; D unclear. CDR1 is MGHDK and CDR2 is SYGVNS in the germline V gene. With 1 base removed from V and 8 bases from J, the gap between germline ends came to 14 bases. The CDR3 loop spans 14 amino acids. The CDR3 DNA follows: TGTGCCAGCAGTGAATCAAGAGGGCCGGGCGGCTACACCTTC. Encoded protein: CASSESRGPGGYTF.

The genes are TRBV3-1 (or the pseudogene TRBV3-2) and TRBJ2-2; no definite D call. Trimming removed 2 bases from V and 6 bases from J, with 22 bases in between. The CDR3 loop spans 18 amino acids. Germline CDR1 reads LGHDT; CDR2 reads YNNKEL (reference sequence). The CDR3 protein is CASSQSKLTVVWPGELFF. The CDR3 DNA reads TGTGCCAGCAGCCAATCAAAACTCACAGTAGTTTGGCCCGGGGAGCTGTTTTTT.

CDR3 sequence: CASRPDTSGANVLTF. The CDR3 coding sequence is TGTGCCAGCAGGCCGGACACCTCTGGGGCCAACGTCCTGACTTTC. The chain carries TRBV2 and TRBJ2-6, with D maybe TRBD1 (5 bases). Germline V gene lookup returns CDR1 SNHLY and CDR2 FYNNEI. V was shortened by 6 bases and J by 0 bases, with 9 bases between the two germline ends. The CDR3 has 15 residues.